This TCR beta chain was documented in a study of spatial heterogeneity in lung cancer. All TCR cDNA molecules were individually tagged with a unique molecular identifier. TCRdb independently ran MiXCR on the 5' RACE reads; one entry per CDR3 protein. The sample includes approximately 15,000 distinct CDR3 sequences, 3.6% seen only once; the top ten take 9.8%. Regarding time point: sample taken at primary tumor resection. Judged by abundance, this clonotype is medium-sized. This beta chain is off target for a library built for alpha chains, so its abundance means little. Germline-derived CDR1 and CDR2 are SQVTM and ANQGSEA. V was pared by 4 bases and J by 4 bases, with 12 bases between. The CDR3 has 13 amino acids.

This sample comprised normal lung tissue next to the tumor, obtained at surgery. The chain recombines TRBV29-1 with TRBJ2-3; D might be TRBD2 (6 bases). The TCR was taken from a male donor with early-stage non-small cell lung cancer. The CDR3 nucleotides read TGCAGCGTTGCCGGGAGTAGGGCAGATACGCAGTATTTT. This codes for CSVAGSRADTQYF.